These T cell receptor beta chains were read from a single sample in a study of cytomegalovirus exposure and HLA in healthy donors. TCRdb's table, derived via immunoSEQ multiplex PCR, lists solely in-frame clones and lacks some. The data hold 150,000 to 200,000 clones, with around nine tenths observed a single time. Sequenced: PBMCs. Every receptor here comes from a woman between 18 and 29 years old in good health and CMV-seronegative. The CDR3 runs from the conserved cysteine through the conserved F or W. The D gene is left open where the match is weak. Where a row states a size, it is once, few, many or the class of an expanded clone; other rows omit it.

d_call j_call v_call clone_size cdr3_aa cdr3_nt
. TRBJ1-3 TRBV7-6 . CASSLEGNGNTIYF TGTGCCAGCAGCTTAGAGGGGAACGGAAACACCATATATTTT
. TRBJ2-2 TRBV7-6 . CASRLNTGELFF TGTGCCAGCCGCCTAAATACCGGGGAGCTGTTTTTT
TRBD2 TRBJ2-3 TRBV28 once CASSSAGGLGVTDTQYF TGTGCCAGCAGTTCCGCGGGGGGGCTGGGGGTCACAGATACGCAGTATTTT
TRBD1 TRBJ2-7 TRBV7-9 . CASSVSGTGGSYEQYF TGTGCCAGCAGCGTTAGTGGGACAGGGGGCTCCTACGAGCAGTACTTC
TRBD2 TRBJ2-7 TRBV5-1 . CASSFASGSGEQYF TGCGCCAGCAGCTTCGCTAGCGGGAGCGGCGAGCAGTACTTC
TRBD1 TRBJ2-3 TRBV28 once CASSGTDSSTDTQYF TGTGCCAGCAGCGGGACAGACTCTAGCACAGATACGCAGTATTTT
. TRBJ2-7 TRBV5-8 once CASSQAVSSYEQYF TGTGCCAGCAGCCAAGCGGTCAGCTCCTACGAGCAGTACTTC
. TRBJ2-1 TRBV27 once CASSTYNEQFF TGTGCCAGCAGTACATACAATGAGCAGTTCTTC
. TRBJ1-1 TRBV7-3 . CASSSQSDTEAFF TGTGCCAGCAGCTCCCAGAGCGACACTGAAGCTTTCTTT
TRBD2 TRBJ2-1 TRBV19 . CASSAWTSRFYNEQFF TGTGCCAGTTCCGCCTGGACTAGCAGATTCTACAATGAGCAGTTCTTC
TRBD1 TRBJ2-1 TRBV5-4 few CASSPGQNSYNEQFF TGTGCCAGCAGCCCGGGACAGAATTCCTACAATGAGCAGTTCTTC
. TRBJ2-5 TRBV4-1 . CASSQGLQETQYF TGCGCCAGCAGCCAAGGGCTGCAAGAGACCCAGTACTTC
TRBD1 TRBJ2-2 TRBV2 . CASSKRDRGDGELFF TGTGCCAGCAGTAAGAGGGACAGGGGTGATGGGGAGCTGTTTTTT
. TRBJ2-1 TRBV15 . CALGRGRADEQFF TGTGCCCTGGGAAGGGGTCGGGCGGATGAGCAGTTCTTC
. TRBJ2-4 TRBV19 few CASSDGPGSHPNIQYF TGTGCCAGTAGTGATGGTCCGGGTTCCCACCCAAACATTCAGTACTTC
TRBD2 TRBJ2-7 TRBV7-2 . CASSPTSGRSYEQYF TGTGCCAGCAGCCCGACTAGCGGGAGATCCTACGAGCAGTACTTC
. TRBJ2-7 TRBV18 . CASSPQQDTTEQYF TGTGCCAGCTCACCACAGCAGGATACCACCGAGCAGTACTTC
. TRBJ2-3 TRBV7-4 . CASSLSRGTDTQYF TGTGCCAGCAGCTTAAGCCGAGGCACAGATACGCAGTATTTT
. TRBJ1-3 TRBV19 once CASSYSGNTIYF TGTGCCAGTAGCTACTCTGGAAACACCATATATTTT
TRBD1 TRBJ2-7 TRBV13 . CASSPGQGSPYEQYF TGTGCCAGCAGCCCCGGACAGGGGTCCCCCTACGAGCAGTACTTC
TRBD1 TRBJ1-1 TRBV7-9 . CSSSRGTAEAFF TGTTCCAGCAGCCGTGGGACAGCGGAAGCTTTCTTT
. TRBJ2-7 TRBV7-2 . CASSLDSSYEQYF TGTGCCAGCAGCCTGGACAGCTCCTACGAGCAGTACTTC
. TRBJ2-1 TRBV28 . CASSLLARSEQFF TGTGCCAGCAGTTTACTAGCGCGCAGTGAGCAGTTCTTC
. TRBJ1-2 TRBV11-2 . CASSLGGSNYGYTF TGTGCCAGCAGCTTAGGTGGGAGTAACTATGGCTACACCTTC
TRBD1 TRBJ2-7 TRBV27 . CASSFGTGFYEQYF TGTGCCAGCAGTTTTGGGACAGGGTTTTACGAGCAGTACTTC
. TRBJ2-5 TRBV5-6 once CASSLEDYQETQYF TGTGCCAGCAGCTTGGAGGACTACCAAGAGACCCAGTACTTC